This T cell receptor (beta chain) is drawn from a study of blood T cell repertoires in COVID-19. Background on the study: Sample material is recorded as cDNA or gDNA derived from T cells, B-cell-depleted T cells, or PBMCs.

Source study methods: Scientists estimated how many nucleated cells there were by amplifying reference gene primers. Libraries were prepared by immunoSEQ multiplex PCR; TCRdb keeps only in-frame clonotypes and omits some of them. The V and J calls and clone size were taken over from that table, and D and trimming were inferred from the DNA. Here the sample spans roughly 250,000 clones, about 85% being singletons. Seattle-derived patients entered the study during active infection and were followed longitudinally. From germline, CDR1 is SGHAT and CDR2 FQNNGV. V shed 2 bases, J shed 2 bases, and the junction held 11 bases outside the gene matches. CDR3 length equals 18 residues.

The chain joins TRBV11-2 to TRBJ2-7; 11 bases line up with TRBD2. The sequenced sample consisted of peripheral blood. The sequence was obtained from a human donor with COVID-19, enrolled during active disease. The donor label of this sample is uncertain. CDR3 protein: CASSLNHNLAGGTYEQYF. CDR3 bases: TGTGCCAGCAGCTTAAACCACAATCTAGCGGGAGGAACCTACGAGCAGTACTTC.